Following are 22 T cell receptor beta chains from one sample sequenced in a study of high-grade serous ovarian cancer treatment subgroups. Clones were read by immunoSEQ multiplex PCR, and TCRdb kept only the in-frame ones, dropping some. The data contain some 7,700 clones, about 62% of them seen just once; the ten biggest clones take up 5.5% to 7.5%. Tumor tissue was taken before any definitive surgery or chemotherapy was given. Sequencing was performed on tumor tissue. The receptors come from a human donor with high-grade serous ovarian cancer.

This clone is a singleton in its sample. This rearrangement joins TRBV5-6 to TRBJ1-5; D not certain. The V and J ends lost 2 bases and 9 bases respectively, with 9 bases between them. The CDR3 is 12 residues long. Germline V gene data show CDR1 as SGHDT and CDR2 as YYEEEE. The CDR3 coding sequence is TGTGCCAGCAGCTTATGGGAGGGGCCCCAGCATTTT. Encoded protein: CASSLWEGPQHF.

The genes are TRBV11-3 and TRBJ2-1; D may be TRBD2 (6 bases). The V end lost 6 bases, the J end lost 15 bases, and 21 bases lay between the germline ends. Germline lookup yields CDR1 SGHNT and CDR2 YENEEA. The CDR3 is 13 amino acids. The CDR3 bases are TGTGCCAGCAGGACCACTGGGGACTTCTGGATGTTCTTC. This codes for CASRTTGDFWMFF.

The chain combines TRBV7-8 with TRBJ2-7; no firm D call. Germline CDR1 and CDR2: SGHVS and FQNEAQ. V was pared by 5 bases and J by 2 bases, with 7 bases between. This CDR3 contains 12 residues. Here the CDR3 reads CASSESTYEQYF. The DNA of the CDR3 is TGTGCCAGCAGCGAATCCACCTACGAGCAGTACTTC.

V usage is TRBV11-3 and J usage is TRBJ2-7, with D perhaps TRBD1 (5 bases). CDR1 and CDR2 (germline): SGHNT, YENEEA. The CDR3 length is 14 residues. V was cut by 1 base and J by 6 bases, with 13 bases left in between. The CDR3: CASSLAMGPGEQYF. The CDR3 region has the DNA TGTGCCAGCAGCTTAGCGATGGGGCCCGGCGAGCAGTACTTC.

Here the CDR3 DNA reads TGTGCCAGCAGCCTGGGACACGCTAATGAAAAACTGTTTTTT. It is translated as CASSLGHANEKLFF. The V and J genes are TRBV13 and TRBJ1-4; possible D gene TRBD1, 6 bases. With 5 bases removed from V and 3 bases from J, the gap between germline ends came to 10 bases. CDR1 and CDR2 (germline): PRHDT, FYEKMQ (reference sequence). This CDR3 is 14 amino acids long.

This clone ranks as medium-sized. The identical CDR3 is also encoded by other nucleotide sequences in the sample. The genes are TRBV11-3 and TRBJ2-7; D call uncertain. V lost 1 base and J lost 2, with 3 bases in between. In germline, CDR1 is SGHNT, CDR2 YENEEA. CDR3 size: 12 residues. The CDR3 here is CASSLGTYEQYF. The CDR3 nucleotides read TGTGCCAGCAGCTTAGGTACCTACGAGCAGTACTTC.

This clone has only one observation. V is TRBV19 and J is TRBJ2-7, with 11 bases fitting TRBD2. CDR3 length: 19 amino acids. Germline trimming cut 6 bases from V and 0 bases from J; bases unmatched to any gene: 16. CDR1 and CDR2 (germline): LNHDA, SQIVND (reference sequence). Written as DNA, the CDR3 is TGTGCCAGTAGCTCACCGCCGGGACTAGCGGCGTCAAGCTCCTACGAGCAGTACTTC. Its protein product is CASSSPPGLAASSSYEQYF.

The chain is built from TRBV5-1 and TRBJ1-1; D uncertain. CDR1 and CDR2 (germline): SGHRS, YFSETQ. V lost 4 bases and J lost 4, with 17 bases in between. This CDR3 contains 15 residues. The DNA for the CDR3 is TGCGCCAGCAGCAAAGGCGATGTTCGGAGCACTGAAGCTTTCTTT. Translating gives CASSKGDVRSTEAFF.

The CDR3 here is CASSLYSDGNTIYF. Written as DNA, the CDR3 is TGTGCCAGCAGCTTATACTCCGATGGAAACACCATATATTTT. The chain is built from TRBV7-9 and TRBJ1-3; no firm D call. Germline CDR1 and CDR2: SEHNR and FQNEAQ (reference sequence). The CDR3 runs 14 residues. V gave up 2 bases and J gave up 3 bases, with 8 bases separating them.

This clone turned up a few times. The CDR3 protein is CASSDTGGPYNEQFF. The CDR3 nucleotides read TGTGCCAGCAGCGATACAGGGGGCCCCTACAATGAGCAGTTCTTC. The genes are TRBV9 and TRBJ2-1; TRBD1 agrees at 9 bases. The length of the CDR3 is 15 residues. The germline V gene encodes CDR1 SGDLS and CDR2 YYNGEE. Losses at the gene ends were 3 bases for V and 2 bases for J; bases not matched to a gene: 3.

This chain uses TRBV21-1 with TRBJ2-3; the table's D gene call, TRBD2, was not cross checked with the DNA. TRBV21-1 is a pseudogene locus. The length of the CDR3 is 17 residues. CDR3 sequence reads: CASSTRPGLAGCDTQYF. DNA of the CDR3: TGTGCCAGCAGCACAAGGCCGGGACTAGCGGGGTGCGATACGCAGTATTTT.

The V call is TRBV7-2, the J call TRBJ2-1, with D possibly matching TRBD2 (5 bases). Per germline, CDR1 SGHTA and CDR2 FQGNSA. The CDR3 has 15 residues. V lost 6 bases and J 2 bases, leaving 14 bases between the germline ends. CDR3 DNA sequence: TGTGCCAGCAGGGCCATTGGGAGTACCTACAATGAGCAGTTCTTC. This sequence encodes CASRAIGSTYNEQFF.

The chain joins TRBV4-1 to TRBJ1-2; D remains ambiguous. CDR3 length equals 16 residues. Germline-derived CDR1 and CDR2 are MGHRA and YSYEKL. V was trimmed by 0 bases and J by 4 bases, leaving 15 bases between them. CDR3: CASSQESHMKAYGYTF. CDR3 DNA sequence: TGCGCCAGCAGCCAAGAAAGTCATATGAAAGCCTATGGCTACACCTTC.

The rearrangement links TRBV7-2 to TRBJ1-4; D ambiguous. The V end was cut by 6 bases, the J end by 4 bases, with 15 bases between. This CDR3 is 15 amino acids long. Germline CDR1 reads SGHTA; CDR2 reads FQGNSA. CDR3: CASSPANLRNEKLFF. The CDR3 DNA reads as TGTGCCAGCAGTCCTGCGAACCTCCGTAATGAAAAACTGTTTTTT.

This clone was seen only a few times. The rearrangement links TRBV9 to TRBJ1-1; D gene unclear. The CDR3 length is 14 residues. Germline V CDR1 and CDR2: SGDLS, YYNGEE. V shed 1 base and J shed 1 base, with 8 bases lying between them. CDR3 in amino acids: CASSVRGTNTEAFF. Here the CDR3 DNA reads TGTGCCAGCAGCGTACGGGGAACGAACACTGAAGCTTTCTTT. Together with reference TRBV9 and TRBJ1-1, the CDR3 gives the full variable domain: DSGVTQTPKHLITATGQRVTLRCSPRSGDLSVYWYQQSLDQGLQFLIQYYNGEERAKGNILERFSAQQFPDLHSELNLSSLELGDSALYFCASSVRGTNTEAFFGQGTRLTVV.

The chain combines TRBV20-1 with TRBJ2-7; D gene ambiguous. Deletions cut 5 bases from V and 3 bases from J, with 8 bases between. Germline V gene data show CDR1 as DFQATT and CDR2 as SNEGSKA (reference sequence). The CDR3 runs to 11 residues. The DNA for the CDR3 is TGCAGTGCTGCCCTTAACTACGAGCAGTACTTC. This gives the protein CSAALNYEQYF.

The V and J genes are TRBV5-6 and TRBJ2-5, with D perhaps TRBD2 (5 bases). This CDR3 is built from 15 residues. The V and J ends lost 0 bases and 2 bases respectively, with 11 bases between them. Germline lookup yields CDR1 SGHDT and CDR2 YYEEEE. CDR3: CASSLGRTGQETQYF. The DNA for the CDR3 is TGTGCCAGCAGCTTGGGAAGGACGGGACAAGAGACCCAGTACTTC. Looking up the rest from reference TRBV5-6 and TRBJ2-5 gives the full variable domain: DAGVTQSPTHLIKTRGQQVTLRCSPKSGHDTVSWYQQALGQGPQFIFQYYEEEERQRGNFPDRFSGHQFPNYSSELNVNALLLGDSALYLCASSLGRTGQETQYFGPGTRLLVL.

This sequence joins TRBV28 and TRBJ1-2; 10 bases are shared with TRBD1. V was pared by 5 bases and J by 7 bases, with 7 bases of the junction left unmatched. Germline V lookup: CDR1 MDHEN, CDR2 SYDVKM. The CDR3 runs to 14 residues. The CDR3 reads CASSPWTGGSGYTF. Written as DNA, the CDR3 is TGTGCCAGCAGTCCATGGACAGGGGGAAGTGGCTACACCTTC.

J is TRBJ2-1 and V is TRBV29-1, with D possibly matching TRBD1 (6 bases). CDR3 size: 16 residues. Looked up from germline, CDR1 is SQVTM and CDR2 is ANQGSEA. Trimming removed 7 bases at V and 4 bases at J, with 23 bases between. The CDR3 DNA reads as TGCAGCGCTTGGGGGAACAACAGGGAGAAATACAATGAGCAGTTCTTC. This gives the protein CSAWGNNREKYNEQFF.

The chain uses TRBV28 and TRBJ2-7; TRBD1 matches 9 bases. CDR3 length: 13 residues. Germline V gene sequence: CDR1 MDHEN, CDR2 SYDVKM. The V gene end was trimmed by 7 bases and the J gene end by 4 bases; junction bases not matched to a gene: 5. CDR3 nucleotides: TGTGCCAGCATAGCCGGACAGGGGTACGAGCAGTACTTC. This translates into CASIAGQGYEQYF.

This clone was seen a few times. The rearrangement links TRBV29-1 to TRBJ1-1; no reliable D call. Germline V lookup: CDR1 SQVTM, CDR2 ANQGSEA. The CDR3 length is 12 residues. V shed 0 bases and J shed 4 bases, with 6 bases lying between them. The chain's CDR3 is CSVEDLATEAFF. In nucleotides, the CDR3 is TGCAGCGTTGAAGATCTAGCCACTGAAGCTTTCTTT.

In this sample, this clone turned up a few times. The rearrangement joins TRBV27 to TRBJ1-4, with D perhaps matching TRBD1 (6 bases). Germline V gene lookup returns CDR1 MNHEY and CDR2 SMNVEV (reference sequence). Trimming took off 5 bases at V and 5 bases at J, with 18 bases between the two ends. The CDR3 extends over 16 amino acids. CDR3 DNA: TGTGCCAGCAGTCTAGCCGGGGGGGGGCGAAATGAAAAACTGTTTTTT. Amino acids: CASSLAGGGRNEKLFF.